The rows below give T cell receptor beta chains drawn from one sample of a study of blood T cells in healthy people across ages. TCRdb reprocessed the 5' RACE reads via MiXCR and lists one record per CDR3 protein. The sample consists of 700,000 to 800,000 distinct CDR3 sequences, 40% to 45% of them appearing once. Sequences were obtained from blood. These receptors came from a woman aged 60-70 years in good health. Each CDR3 is given with its conserved first and last residue. A D gene is named only where the DNA matches it firmly. The size field is filled for only some rows; it gives once, few, many or a size class.

len: 14
d_gene: -
v_gene: TRBV7-2
abundance: few
j_gene: TRBJ1-5
CDR3aa: CASSLVGPDQPQHF
CDR3nt: TGTGCCAGCAGCTTAGTAGGTCCTGATCAGCCCCAGCATTTT

len: 14
d_gene: -
v_gene: TRBV28
abundance: -
j_gene: TRBJ1-2
CDR3aa: CASSSDGVTYGYTF
CDR3nt: TGTGCCAGCAGTTCTGACGGGGTAACATATGGCTACACCTTC

len: 19
d_gene: -
v_gene: TRBV7-6
abundance: -
j_gene: TRBJ1-4
CDR3aa: CASSCTMTREIATNEKLFF
CDR3nt: TGTGCCAGCAGCTGCACGATGACAAGGGAAATTGCAACTAATGAAAAACTGTTTTTT

len: 15
d_gene: TRBD1
v_gene: TRBV27
abundance: -
j_gene: TRBJ2-1
CDR3aa: CASSLGRGPYNEQFF
CDR3nt: TGTGCCAGCAGTTTAGGCAGGGGGCCCTACAATGAGCAGTTCTTC

len: 14
d_gene: -
v_gene: TRBV20-1
abundance: few
j_gene: TRBJ1-2
CDR3aa: CSARTDAVSDGYTF
CDR3nt: TGCAGTGCTAGAACGGACGCAGTATCTGATGGCTACACCTTC

len: 14
d_gene: -
v_gene: TRBV7-2
abundance: -
j_gene: TRBJ2-5
CDR3aa: CASSLTPKFDEQYF
CDR3nt: TGTGCCAGCAGCTTAACTCCGAAATTTGATGAGCAGTACTTC

len: 13
d_gene: -
v_gene: TRBV7-3
abundance: -
j_gene: TRBJ2-1
CDR3aa: CASSSGRGNEQFF
CDR3nt: TGTGCCAGCAGTTCGGGACGGGGCAATGAGCAGTTCTTC

len: 12
d_gene: -
v_gene: TRBV3-1
abundance: many
j_gene: TRBJ2-7
CDR3aa: CATSSGSYEQYF
CDR3nt: TGTGCCACTTCGTCGGGTTCCTACGAGCAGTACTTC

len: 15
d_gene: TRBD2
v_gene: TRBV7-3
abundance: few
j_gene: TRBJ2-1
CDR3aa: CASSTRLAWYNEQFF
CDR3nt: TGTGCCAGCAGCACCCGACTAGCGTGGTACAATGAGCAGTTCTTC

len: 14
d_gene: -
v_gene: TRBV4-2
abundance: -
j_gene: TRBJ2-1
CDR3aa: CASSQEGGGEEQFF
CDR3nt: TGTGCCAGCAGCCAAGAGGGAGGGGGGGAAGAGCAGTTCTTC

len: 12
d_gene: -
v_gene: TRBV3-1
abundance: many
j_gene: TRBJ2-3
CDR3aa: CASSTVGDTQYF
CDR3nt: TGTGCCAGCAGTACCGTGGGAGATACGCAGTATTTT

len: 13
d_gene: -
v_gene: TRBV27
abundance: few
j_gene: TRBJ1-2
CDR3aa: CASSLSGYYGYTF
CDR3nt: TGTGCCAGCAGTTTATCTGGGTACTATGGCTACACCTTC

len: 16
d_gene: TRBD2
v_gene: TRBV6-5
abundance: -
j_gene: TRBJ2-1
CDR3aa: CASRPSWREVTAEQFF
CDR3nt: TGTGCCAGCAGGCCCTCGTGGCGGGAGGTCACCGCTGAGCAGTTCTTC

len: 13
d_gene: -
v_gene: TRBV5-1
abundance: many
j_gene: TRBJ2-5
CDR3aa: CASSGGGRETQYF
CDR3nt: TGCGCCAGCAGCGGAGGGGGCAGAGAGACCCAGTACTTC

len: 15
d_gene: -
v_gene: TRBV3-1
abundance: -
j_gene: TRBJ2-3
CDR3aa: CASSPTLGDTDTQYF
CDR3nt: TGTGCAAGCAGCCCTACTCTGGGGGACACAGATACGCAGTATTTT

len: 13
d_gene: -
v_gene: TRBV19
abundance: -
j_gene: TRBJ2-7
CDR3aa: CASSNGNLYEQYF
CDR3nt: TGTGCCAGTTCCAATGGAAATCTTTACGAGCAGTACTTC

len: 14
d_gene: -
v_gene: TRBV14
abundance: many
j_gene: TRBJ1-6
CDR3aa: CASSQVAVNSPLHF
CDR3nt: TGTGCCAGCAGCCAAGTCGCAGTGAATTCACCCCTCCACTTT

len: 16
d_gene: TRBD1
v_gene: TRBV20-1
abundance: -
j_gene: TRBJ2-7
CDR3aa: CSARGARDSLTYEQYF
CDR3nt: TGCAGTGCTAGAGGGGCTCGGGACAGTTTAACCTACGAGCAGTACTTC

len: 19
d_gene: TRBD1
v_gene: TRBV6-5
abundance: -
j_gene: TRBJ2-7
CDR3aa: CASSTYSQLDRGAVYEQYF
CDR3nt: TGTGCCAGCAGTACTTACTCCCAACTCGACAGGGGGGCTGTATACGAGCAGTACTTC

len: 14
d_gene: -
v_gene: TRBV29-1
abundance: few
j_gene: TRBJ2-3
CDR3aa: CSSSSREGTDTQYF
CDR3nt: TGCAGCTCCTCTAGCCGGGAAGGCACAGATACGCAGTATTTT

len: 13
d_gene: TRBD1
v_gene: TRBV20-1
abundance: many
j_gene: TRBJ1-2
CDR3aa: CSAWAGGERGYTF
CDR3nt: TGCAGTGCTTGGGCAGGGGGCGAGCGTGGCTACACCTTC

len: 14
d_gene: -
v_gene: TRBV6-1
abundance: many
j_gene: TRBJ2-1
CDR3aa: CASSQRGAYNEQFF
CDR3nt: TGTGCCAGCAGCCAAAGGGGGGCCTACAATGAGCAGTTCTTC

len: 14
d_gene: TRBD1
v_gene: TRBV18
abundance: -
j_gene: TRBJ2-3
CDR3aa: CASSRGTGTDTQYF
CDR3nt: TGTGCCAGCTCACGGGGGACAGGCACAGATACGCAGTATTTT

len: 17
d_gene: TRBD2
v_gene: TRBV7-2
abundance: -
j_gene: TRBJ2-1
CDR3aa: CASSPRVAGGPSNEQFF
CDR3nt: TGTGCCAGCAGCCCCCGGGTAGCGGGGGGGCCTTCCAATGAGCAGTTCTTC

len: 16
d_gene: TRBD1
v_gene: TRBV13
abundance: -
j_gene: TRBJ2-1
CDR3aa: CASSLAVGTGWNEQFF
CDR3nt: TGTGCCAGCAGCTTAGCCGTGGGGACAGGGTGGAATGAGCAGTTCTTC

len: 10
d_gene: -
v_gene: TRBV10-3
abundance: once
j_gene: TRBJ2-7
CDR3aa: CAIGVGEQYF
CDR3nt: TGTGCCATAGGAGTGGGCGAGCAGTACTTC

len: 13
d_gene: -
v_gene: TRBV12-3/TRBV12-4
abundance: few
j_gene: TRBJ2-3
CDR3aa: CASSFTGSDTQYF
CDR3nt: TGTGCCAGCAGTTTTACAGGTTCAGATACGCAGTATTTT

len: 16
d_gene: TRBD2
v_gene: TRBV3-1
abundance: few
j_gene: TRBJ2-1
CDR3aa: CASSQLAGGPGNEQFF
CDR3nt: TGTGCCAGCAGCCAATTAGCGGGGGGGCCAGGAAATGAGCAGTTCTTC

len: 13
d_gene: -
v_gene: TRBV30
abundance: few
j_gene: TRBJ2-1
CDR3aa: CAWSVEGHNEQFF
CDR3nt: TGTGCCTGGAGTGTTGAGGGACACAATGAGCAGTTCTTC

len: 17
d_gene: -
v_gene: TRBV7-2
abundance: -
j_gene: TRBJ2-3
CDR3aa: CASSLGPSVRITDTQYF
CDR3nt: TGTGCCAGCAGCTTAGGCCCTAGCGTCCGGATCACAGATACGCAGTATTTT

len: 14
d_gene: TRBD2
v_gene: TRBV5-1
abundance: many
j_gene: TRBJ2-7
CDR3aa: CASSSSGSFYEQYF
CDR3nt: TGCGCCAGCAGCTCTAGCGGGAGTTTTTACGAGCAGTACTTC

len: 14
d_gene: -
v_gene: TRBV30
abundance: once
j_gene: TRBJ2-6
CDR3aa: CAWSRGSGANVLTF
CDR3nt: TGTGCCTGGAGTCGGGGGTCTGGGGCCAACGTCCTGACTTTC

len: 12
d_gene: -
v_gene: TRBV6-2/TRBV6-3
abundance: few
j_gene: TRBJ1-2
CDR3aa: CASSTLAYGYTF
CDR3nt: TGTGCCAGCAGCACACTCGCCTATGGCTACACCTTC

len: 13
d_gene: -
v_gene: TRBV2
abundance: few
j_gene: TRBJ1-2
CDR3aa: CATNPRSYYGYTF
CDR3nt: TGTGCCACCAACCCTCGGTCGTACTATGGCTACACCTTC

len: 16
d_gene: -
v_gene: TRBV30
abundance: few
j_gene: TRBJ1-1
CDR3aa: CAWSVAVGRGNTEAFF
CDR3nt: TGTGCCTGGAGTGTAGCTGTCGGGAGGGGGAACACTGAAGCTTTCTTT

len: 16
d_gene: TRBD2
v_gene: TRBV3-1
abundance: -
j_gene: TRBJ2-1
CDR3aa: CASNRAGGRAGNEQFF
CDR3nt: TGTGCCAGCAACAGGGCAGGCGGGAGGGCCGGCAATGAGCAGTTCTTC

len: 15
d_gene: -
v_gene: TRBV15
abundance: -
j_gene: TRBJ2-7
CDR3aa: CATSRDSSGYYEQYF
CDR3nt: TGTGCCACCAGCAGAGATTCCTCAGGCTACTACGAGCAGTACTTC

len: 13
d_gene: -
v_gene: TRBV20-1
abundance: -
j_gene: TRBJ2-5
CDR3aa: CSAWGVGQETQYF
CDR3nt: TGCAGTGCTTGGGGTGTGGGCCAAGAGACCCAGTACTTC

len: 12
d_gene: -
v_gene: TRBV29-1
abundance: -
j_gene: TRBJ2-3
CDR3aa: CSVADSTGTQYF
CDR3nt: TGCAGCGTGGCAGACAGCACAGGTACGCAGTATTTT

len: 14
d_gene: TRBD2
v_gene: TRBV20-1
abundance: -
j_gene: TRBJ2-1
CDR3aa: CSTAGGPGYNEQFF
CDR3nt: TGCAGTACTGCGGGGGGGCCGGGCTACAATGAGCAGTTCTTC

len: 14
d_gene: -
v_gene: TRBV10-3
abundance: -
j_gene: TRBJ2-4
CDR3aa: CAIKGHEDRNIQYF
CDR3nt: TGTGCCATCAAGGGCCACGAGGATCGAAACATTCAGTACTTC

len: 14
d_gene: TRBD1
v_gene: TRBV5-6
abundance: few
j_gene: TRBJ2-5
CDR3aa: CASSLQGALETQYF
CDR3nt: TGTGCCAGCAGCCTTCAGGGGGCCTTAGAGACCCAGTACTTC

len: 13
d_gene: TRBD1
v_gene: TRBV6-5
abundance: -
j_gene: TRBJ2-5
CDR3aa: CASSSDRGGTQYF
CDR3nt: TGTGCCAGCAGCTCGGACAGGGGAGGGACCCAGTACTTC

len: 15
d_gene: -
v_gene: TRBV12-3/TRBV12-4
abundance: -
j_gene: TRBJ1-1
CDR3aa: CASSSVGSPPAEAFF
CDR3nt: TGTGCCAGCAGTTCAGTAGGGAGCCCCCCGGCTGAAGCTTTCTTT

len: 15
d_gene: -
v_gene: TRBV7-9
abundance: few
j_gene: TRBJ1-1
CDR3aa: CASSSNIALNTEAFF
CDR3nt: TGTGCCAGCAGTTCTAATATTGCCTTGAACACTGAAGCTTTCTTT

len: 11
d_gene: -
v_gene: TRBV20-1
abundance: few
j_gene: TRBJ1-5
CDR3aa: CSASLGQPQHF
CDR3nt: TGCAGTGCTAGTCTGGGTCAGCCCCAGCATTTT

len: 13
d_gene: -
v_gene: TRBV19
abundance: few
j_gene: TRBJ2-1
CDR3aa: CASSLSHYNEQFF
CDR3nt: TGTGCCAGTAGTCTCTCCCATTACAATGAGCAGTTCTTC

len: 14
d_gene: TRBD2
v_gene: TRBV12-3/TRBV12-4
abundance: few
j_gene: TRBJ2-7
CDR3aa: CASTPGTSRVGAYF
CDR3nt: TGTGCCAGCACCCCTGGGACTAGCAGGGTCGGAGCGTACTTC

len: 15
d_gene: -
v_gene: TRBV7-3
abundance: -
j_gene: TRBJ2-7
CDR3aa: CASSRGGGDSYEQYF
CDR3nt: TGTGCCAGCAGCCGGGGGGGAGGGGACAGCTACGAGCAGTACTTC

len: 14
d_gene: -
v_gene: TRBV10-3
abundance: few
j_gene: TRBJ2-3
CDR3aa: CAISAQTSTDTQYF
CDR3nt: TGTGCCATCAGTGCACAGACCAGCACAGATACGCAGTATTTT

len: 14
d_gene: -
v_gene: TRBV7-8
abundance: -
j_gene: TRBJ1-1
CDR3aa: CASSPRVGGIDAFF
CDR3nt: TGTGCCAGCAGCCCGAGGGTAGGAGGGATCGATGCTTTCTTT

len: 13
d_gene: TRBD1
v_gene: TRBV29-1
abundance: few
j_gene: TRBJ1-1
CDR3aa: CSVPGQGGYKAFF
CDR3nt: TGCAGCGTCCCGGGACAGGGAGGATATAAAGCTTTCTTT

len: 14
d_gene: TRBD1
v_gene: TRBV29-1
abundance: many
j_gene: TRBJ2-5
CDR3aa: CSVGRGTGVETQYF
CDR3nt: TGCAGCGTTGGGAGGGGGACAGGGGTAGAGACCCAGTACTTC

len: 16
d_gene: TRBD1
v_gene: TRBV18
abundance: few
j_gene: TRBJ2-5
CDR3aa: CASSQSTGAMGETQYF
CDR3nt: TGTGCCAGCTCACAATCGACAGGGGCAATGGGAGAGACCCAGTACTTC

len: 12
d_gene: -
v_gene: TRBV7-2
abundance: many
j_gene: TRBJ2-7
CDR3aa: CASSLNTGEQYF
CDR3nt: TGTGCCAGCAGCTTAAACACGGGCGAGCAGTACTTC